The T cell receptor beta chain under discussion was sequenced for a study of CD8+ T cells in alopecia areata. CDR1 is SQVTM, CDR2 ANQGSEA, per germline. CDR3 size: 13 residues. With 4 bases removed from V and 7 bases from J, the gap between germline ends came to 14 bases. The sequencing template was cDNA reverse transcribed from extracted RNA. The repertoire was sequenced with immunoSEQ multiplex PCR; TCRdb's copy has only in-frame clones and lacks some. The sample lists 65,000 to 95,000 clones, roughly 50% occurring once. Researchers picked out CD4+ and CD8+ T cells from PBMCs by sorting. The specimen sequenced was NKG2D-high CD8+ T cells sorted from blood. This receptor was taken from a human donor with alopecia areata. This sequence joins TRBV29-1 and TRBJ1-5; D unresolved. CDR3 nucleotide sequence: TGCAGCGTTGGTGAAGCCCCCCGCCAGCCCCAGCATTTT. Protein product: CSVGEAPRQPQHF.